The text below deals with one T cell receptor (beta chain). The antigen is not known. The sample belongs to a study of cytomegalovirus exposure and HLA in healthy donors. The donors were part of the approximately 130-subject validation cohort, which stood apart from the roughly 670-subject first cohort. The CDR3 runs 13 residues. Germline assignment: CDR1 SGHRS and CDR2 YFSETQ. Trimming stripped 3 bases from V and 5 bases from J, with 11 bases between. Profiled with immunoSEQ multiplex PCR; TCRdb holds only in-frame clones, not every one. Among about 130,000 clones, approximately 90% were seen once, and the ten largest hold 6.2%. Study observations and caveats: Investigators reported 164 TCR beta chains as tied to cytomegalovirus.

The chain employs TRBV5-1 and TRBJ2-5; D is possibly TRBD1 (5 bases). This TCR was recovered from a woman aged 30 to 39 in good health and CMV-seropositive. The sample consisted of PBMCs. CDR3 sequence: CASSSQGPETQYF. In DNA form, the CDR3 reads TGCGCCAGCAGCTCCCAGGGTCCGGAGACCCAGTACTTC.